The entry below gives a single T cell receptor (beta chain) sequence along with its context. The target antigen is unknown. The sequenced fragment ends 3 residues before the CDR3 boundary, so the rest is inferred from the germline J gene. This specimen belongs to a study of T cells in women clearing cervical HPV infection. Overall study: Controls gave blood once infection was undetectable; cases at lesion identification. For cases, blood was sampled a median approximately 150 days after lesion detection, interquartile range roughly 85 to 200 days.

CDR1 ENHRY and CDR2 SYGVKD come from the germline V gene. The CDR3 has 14 amino acids. Trimming cost V 11 bases and J 3 bases; bases outside gene matches: 10. General study findings and limits: CIN3+ cases had significantly higher TCR richness than controls; evenness did not differ. A classifier using richness and V gene abundances reached an AUC of roughly 0.83.

Here immunoSEQ multiplex PCR was the method, and the copy in TCRdb shows in-frame clones only, minus some. The sample totals around 30,000 clones. The sequence came from a woman aged 18 to 75 with a cervical HPV16 infection that either progressed to CIN3+ or cleared (not recorded which). The genes are TRBV10-3 and TRBJ1-1, with 9 bases identical to TRBD1. The sample was blood buffy coat. The CDR3 sequence is CAARQGGLDTEAFF. The covered CDR3 bases are TGTGCCGCTCGACAGGGGGGATTGGACACTGAA.